Listed here are 4 T cell receptor beta chains from one sample, sequenced in a study of PD-L1 blockade in urothelial cancer. TCRdb's table, derived via immunoSEQ multiplex PCR, lists solely in-frame clones and lacks some. In the table there are 100,000 or so clones, roughly 88% of which are singletons. The material was PBMCs, obtained around atezolizumab (anti-PD-L1) treatment. These receptor sequences come from a man between 45 and 60 years old with urothelial cancer.

The chain carries TRBV2 and TRBJ1-5; maybe TRBD1 (5 bases). Trimming removed 5 bases from V and 8 bases from J, with 16 bases in between. The CDR3 length is 14 residues. Germline V CDR1 and CDR2: SNHLY, FYNNEI. The CDR3 DNA reads as TGTGCCAGCAGTCCACCGGGACGGGGGAAGCCCCAGCATTTT. It specifies CASSPPGRGKPQHF. Combining the CDR3 with reference TRBV2 and TRBJ1-5 gives the whole variable domain EPEVTQTPSHQVTQMGQEVILRCVPISNHLYFYWYRQILGQKVEFLVSFYNNEISEKSEIFDDQFSVERPDGSNFTLKIRSTKLEDSAMYFCASSPPGRGKPQHFGDGTRLSIL.

The chain uses TRBV28 and TRBJ2-1, with D possibly matching TRBD1 (5 bases). CDR3 length: 13 amino acids. Germline loops: CDR1 MDHEN, CDR2 SYDVKM. Between the trimmed V and J ends, which lost 7 bases and 8 bases, there was a span of 15 bases. The CDR3 DNA reads as TGTGCCAGCACCCCCCCGGCCAGGGATGAGCAGTTCTTC. Its translation: CASTPPARDEQFF. Supplemented by reference TRBV28 and TRBJ2-1, the full variable domain reads DVKVTQSSRYLVKRTGEKVFLECVQDMDHENMFWYRQDPGLGLRLIYFSYDVKMKEKGDIPEGYSVSREKKERFSLILESASTNQTSMYLCASTPPARDEQFFGPGTRLTVL.

The chain joins TRBV11-2 to TRBJ2-7; D might be TRBD2 (5 bases). The CDR3 runs 15 residues. Germline CDR1 reads SGHAT; CDR2 reads FQNNGV. V gave up 1 base and J gave up 6 bases, with 16 bases separating them. The CDR3 region is CASSLAMVGSSEQYF. DNA for the CDR3: TGTGCCAGCAGCTTAGCTATGGTTGGGAGTAGCGAGCAGTACTTC.

The chain combines TRBV5-6 with TRBJ2-7; possibly TRBD2 for D (6 bases). Germline V lookup: CDR1 SGHDT, CDR2 YYEEEE. CDR3 length: 16 residues. Trimming took off 1 base at V and 1 base at J, with 15 bases between the two ends. The CDR3 DNA reads as TGTGCCAGCAGCTTGAGTAAGCGGGCGATTTCCTACGAGCAGTACTTC. Its protein is CASSLSKRAISYEQYF.